These T cell receptor beta chains were read from a single sample in a study of blood T cell repertoires in COVID-19. The data were produced by immunoSEQ multiplex PCR, yet TCRdb's version contains in-frame clones alone and is incomplete. The profile shows around 220,000 clones, about four fifths of them singletons. The sample consisted of peripheral blood. The source of these receptors is a woman over 75 with COVID-19, enrolled during active disease. The CDR3 runs from the conserved cysteine through the conserved F or W. D genes are given only for firm matches. Some rows have no size entry. The others give once, few or many, or a class for an expanded clone.

D | J | size | V | CDR3 | DNA
NA | TRBJ2-7 | NA | TRBV20-1 | CSAPESYEQYF | TGCAGTGCCCCGGAGTCCTACGAGCAGTACTTC
NA | TRBJ2-3 | NA | TRBV5-1 | CASSFGYTDTQYF | TGCGCCAGCAGCTTCGGTTACACAGATACGCAGTATTTT
TRBD1 | TRBJ1-4 | NA | TRBV19 | CASSRDRGSEKLFF | TGTGCCAGTAGCAGGGACAGGGGGTCCGAAAAACTGTTTTTT
TRBD1 | TRBJ1-2 | NA | TRBV7-9 | CASSFRQGFGYTF | TGTGCCAGCAGCTTTCGACAGGGGTTTGGCTACACCTTC
NA | TRBJ2-7 | few | TRBV3-1/TRBV3-2 | CASSQVASEQYF | TGTGCCAGCAGCCAAGTCGCTAGCGAGCAGTACTTC
NA | TRBJ2-2 | once | TRBV6-6 | CASSHGLGLTTGKSTGELFF | TGTGCCAGCAGCCACGGTTTAGGGCTAACCACAGGGAAGAGCACCGGGGAGCTGTTTTTT
TRBD1 | TRBJ1-1 | NA | TRBV10-3 | CAIRAGGLNTEAFF | TGTGCCATCAGGGCAGGGGGCCTGAACACTGAAGCTTTCTTT
TRBD1 | TRBJ1-1 | NA | TRBV9 | CASSTLGQGTTEAFF | TGTGCCAGCAGCACCCTCGGACAGGGGACCACTGAAGCTTTCTTT
NA | TRBJ1-1 | NA | TRBV27 | CASSPPVGTEAFF | TGTGCCAGCAGTCCTCCCGTCGGGACTGAAGCTTTCTTT
NA | TRBJ1-4 | NA | TRBV5-1 | CASSLNLAEANEKLFF | TGCGCCAGCAGCTTGAATCTTGCAGAAGCTAATGAAAAACTGTTTTTT
TRBD2 | TRBJ2-5 | NA | TRBV7-8 | CASSLALMTSGGETQYF | TGTGCCAGCAGCTTAGCGCTGATGACTAGCGGGGGGGAGACCCAGTACTTC
TRBD1 | TRBJ1-6 | NA | TRBV2 | CASAADRRNSPLHF | TGTGCCAGCGCCGCGGACAGGAGAAATTCACCCCTCCACTTT
TRBD2 | TRBJ2-5 | NA | TRBV6-2/TRBV6-3 | CASSPGTSGYQETQYF | TGTGCCAGCAGCCCCGGGACTAGCGGGTACCAAGAGACCCAGTACTTC
NA | TRBJ1-4 | NA | TRBV6-5 | CASSLGEKLFF | TGTGCCAGCAGTCTCGGTGAAAAACTGTTTTTT
NA | TRBJ1-2 | NA | TRBV3-1/TRBV3-2 | CASSSGSRVAGYTF | TGTGCCAGCAGTTCAGGTTCGAGGGTGGCTGGCTACACCTTC
NA | TRBJ1-3 | NA | TRBV6-1 | CASSEGRGSGNTIYF | TGTGCCAGCAGTGAGGGCAGGGGATCTGGAAACACCATATATTTT
NA | TRBJ1-2 | once | TRBV7-8 | CASSSTENYGYTF | TGTGCCAGCAGCTCCACAGAAAACTATGGCTACACCTTC
TRBD2 | TRBJ2-7 | few | TRBV11-2 | CASFSPLLRLAGVEQYF | TGTGCCAGCTTTTCCCCCCTCCTTAGACTAGCGGGGGTCGAGCAGTACTTC
NA | TRBJ1-4 | NA | TRBV4-1 | CASSQADVVNEKLFF | TGCGCCAGCAGCCAAGCTGATGTAGTTAATGAAAAACTGTTTTTT
TRBD1 | TRBJ1-2 | NA | TRBV5-1 | CASSPDREGYTF | TGCGCCAGCAGCCCGGACAGGGAAGGCTACACCTTC
NA | TRBJ1-3 | NA | TRBV5-1 | CASSLAGRAGGNTIYF | TGCGCCAGCAGCTTGGCCGGCAGGGCTGGTGGAAACACCATATATTTT
TRBD2 | TRBJ2-1 | NA | TRBV28 | CASKTSGRLVEQFF | TGTGCCAGCAAGACCAGCGGGAGGTTGGTGGAGCAGTTCTTC
NA | TRBJ2-3 | once | TRBV5-1 | CASSPDRSTDTQYF | TGCGCCAGCAGCCCAGACAGAAGCACAGATACGCAGTATTTT
TRBD1 | TRBJ1-1 | NA | TRBV6-5 | CASRITGDGAEAFF | TGTGCCAGCAGAATCACAGGGGACGGGGCTGAAGCTTTCTTT
NA | TRBJ1-1 | NA | TRBV15 | CATSRGRGLRNTEAFF | TGTGCCACCAGCAGAGGCAGGGGTCTCCGGAACACTGAAGCTTTCTTT
NA | TRBJ2-5 | NA | TRBV9 | CASSGDEWGVTQYF | TGTGCCAGCAGCGGCGATGAGTGGGGAGTGACCCAGTACTTC
NA | TRBJ2-2 | NA | TRBV3-1/TRBV3-2 | CASSPGVTGELFF | TGTGCCAGCAGTCCCGGAGTCACCGGGGAGCTGTTTTTT
TRBD1 | TRBJ1-4 | few | TRBV11-2 | CASSLRGGQGAFREKLFF | TGTGCCAGCAGCTTACGGGGCGGACAGGGGGCGTTCCGAGAAAAACTGTTTTTT
NA | TRBJ1-2 | few | TRBV19 | CASSIGGGMNYGYTF | TGTGCCAGTAGTATAGGGGGAGGAATGAACTATGGCTACACCTTC
NA | TRBJ2-1 | NA | TRBV18 | CASSMYIEAYNEQFF | TGTGCCAGCTCAATGTATATTGAGGCCTACAATGAGCAGTTCTTC
NA | TRBJ1-1 | NA | TRBV4-1 | CASSQEVIGAIQGTEAFF | TGCGCCAGCAGCCAAGAAGTGATAGGGGCCATTCAAGGAACTGAAGCTTTCTTT
TRBD1 | TRBJ2-5 | NA | TRBV12-5 | CASGLVQGRPGQETQYF | TGTGCTAGTGGTTTGGTACAGGGGCGGCCTGGCCAAGAGACCCAGTACTTC
TRBD1 | TRBJ1-5 | NA | TRBV6-1 | CASSLTGGGQPQHF | TGTGCCAGCAGTCTTACAGGGGGCGGACAGCCCCAGCATTTT
TRBD2 | TRBJ2-3 | once | TRBV6-5 | CASSYAGTSGIDTQYF | TGTGCCAGCAGTTACGCTGGGACTAGCGGGATTGATACGCAGTATTTT
NA | TRBJ1-1 | few | TRBV19 | CASTRAEGNTEAFF | TGTGCCAGTACGAGGGCAGAGGGGAACACTGAAGCTTTCTTT
NA | TRBJ1-3 | NA | TRBV6-5 | CASIPGSGNTIYF | TGTGCCAGCATACCCGGCTCTGGAAACACCATATATTTT
TRBD1 | TRBJ2-5 | NA | TRBV5-1 | CASAEGQQETQYF | TGCGCCAGCGCAGAGGGACAGCAAGAGACCCAGTACTTC
NA | TRBJ1-1 | NA | TRBV2 | CASSYQGGTEAFF | TGTGCCAGCAGCTACCAGGGAGGGACCGAAGCTTTCTTT
NA | TRBJ2-3 | NA | TRBV10-3 | CAISDVLADTQYF | TGTGCCATCAGTGACGTCCTCGCGGATACGCAGTATTTT
NA | TRBJ1-1 | NA | TRBV11-1 | CASSTGSATVNTEAFF | TGTGCCAGCAGCACCGGGTCCGCGACAGTAAACACTGAAGCTTTCTTT
TRBD2 | TRBJ2-1 | NA | TRBV14 | CASSQTGTSISHEQFF | TGTGCCAGCAGCCAAACCGGGACTAGCATATCCCATGAGCAGTTCTTC
NA | TRBJ1-6 | NA | TRBV18 | CASSPFSAGDNLPLHF | TGTGCCAGCTCACCTTTTTCCGCAGGGGACAATTTACCCCTCCACTTT
NA | TRBJ1-1 | once | TRBV6-5 | CASNRIGSLAAEAFF | TGTGCCAGCAATAGGATCGGGAGTTTGGCGGCTGAAGCTTTCTTT
TRBD2 | TRBJ2-7 | NA | TRBV9 | CASSVDGGSSYEQYF | TGTGCCAGCAGCGTAGACGGGGGGAGCTCCTACGAGCAGTACTTC
NA | TRBJ1-2 | NA | TRBV28 | CASSLGRLKGYTF | TGTGCCAGCAGTTTAGGCAGGTTGAAGGGCTACACCTTC
TRBD1 | TRBJ1-6 | NA | TRBV5-4 | CASRGQGLHSPLHF | TGTGCCAGCAGGGGACAGGGTCTCCATTCACCCCTCCACTTT
NA | TRBJ1-2 | few | TRBV5-6 | CASSAWGRNYGYTF | TGTGCCAGCAGCGCGTGGGGCAGAAACTATGGCTACACCTTC
NA | TRBJ1-1 | NA | TRBV5-4 | CASRDSGGYWGNTEAFF | TGTGCCAGCAGAGACTCGGGGGGTTATTGGGGGAACACTGAAGCTTTCTTT
TRBD1 | TRBJ2-3 | NA | TRBV5-1 | CASSWQGDTDTQYF | TGCGCCAGCAGCTGGCAGGGGGACACAGATACGCAGTATTTT
TRBD1 | TRBJ1-1 | NA | TRBV19 | CASSRTGAEAFF | TGTGCCAGTAGTAGAACAGGGGCTGAAGCTTTCTTT
TRBD2 | TRBJ2-1 | NA | TRBV6-5 | CASIPRGGATNEQFF | TGTGCCAGCATTCCCCGGGGGGGGGCTACCAATGAGCAGTTCTTC
NA | TRBJ2-3 | NA | TRBV27 | CASNPTPRGISDTQYF | TGTGCCAGCAACCCCACCCCCAGGGGCATTTCAGATACGCAGTATTTT
NA | TRBJ2-2 | NA | TRBV11-3 | CASELFGDTGELFF | TGTGCCAGCGAGTTGTTTGGAGACACCGGGGAGCTGTTTTTT
TRBD2 | TRBJ2-1 | NA | TRBV12-3/TRBV12-4 | CASSLSGGDEQFF | TGTGCCAGCAGCCTTAGCGGGGGAGATGAGCAGTTCTTC
NA | TRBJ1-1 | NA | TRBV6-5 | CASSRIPFYEAFF | TGTGCCAGCAGCAGAATCCCCTTTTATGAAGCTTTCTTT
NA | TRBJ2-5 | few | TRBV7-9 | CASSLGVGTGETQYF | TGTGCCAGCAGCTTAGGAGTGGGGACTGGGGAGACCCAGTACTTC
TRBD1 | TRBJ1-5 | few | TRBV19 | CASSARTGGGQPQHF | TGTGCCAGTAGTGCCCGGACAGGGGGAGGTCAGCCCCAGCATTTT